This entry describes one TCR beta chain. Its antigen is not identified. Looked up from germline, CDR1 is SNHLY and CDR2 is FYNNEI. V lost 6 bases and J lost 5, with 13 bases in between. This CDR3 spans 14 amino acids. The data stem from a study of cytomegalovirus exposure and HLA in healthy donors. Regarding the study as a whole: TCR beta sequences reportedly predicted most subjects' HLA-A and HLA-B alleles accurately.

The PCR had 60 Vbeta and 13 Jbeta primers. Assay used: immunoSEQ multiplex PCR; TCRdb lists only in-frame clones, some missing. The top ten clones hold about 0.25% of a sample with 150,000 to 200,000 clones, almost 85% of them seen once. Sequencing was done on a sample of PBMCs. The rearrangement uses TRBV2 and TRBJ1-4, with TRBD1 as a possible D gene (6 bases). The receptor was isolated from a boy aged 5-17 years in good health and CMV-seronegative. The CDR3 loop is CASRNRASNEKLFF. In nucleotides, the CDR3 is TGTGCCAGCAGGAACAGGGCGAGCAATGAAAAACTGTTTTTT.